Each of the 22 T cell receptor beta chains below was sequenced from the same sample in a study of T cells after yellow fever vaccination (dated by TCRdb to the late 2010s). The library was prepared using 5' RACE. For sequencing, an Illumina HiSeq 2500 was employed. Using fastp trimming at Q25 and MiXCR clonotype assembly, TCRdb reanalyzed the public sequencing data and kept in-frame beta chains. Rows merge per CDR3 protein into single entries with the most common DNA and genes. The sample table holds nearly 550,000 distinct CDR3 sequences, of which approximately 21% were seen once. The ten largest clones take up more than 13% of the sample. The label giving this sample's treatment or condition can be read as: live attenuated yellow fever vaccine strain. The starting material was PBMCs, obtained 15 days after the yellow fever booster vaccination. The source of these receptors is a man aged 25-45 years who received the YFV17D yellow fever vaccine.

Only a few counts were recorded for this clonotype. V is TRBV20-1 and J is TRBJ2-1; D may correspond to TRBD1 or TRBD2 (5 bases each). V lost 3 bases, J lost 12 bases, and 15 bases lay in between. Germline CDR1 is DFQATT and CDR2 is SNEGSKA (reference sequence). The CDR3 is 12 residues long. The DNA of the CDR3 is TGCAGTGCTAGCCCCAGCCATGGGGGGCAGTTCTTC. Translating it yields CSASPSHGGQFF.

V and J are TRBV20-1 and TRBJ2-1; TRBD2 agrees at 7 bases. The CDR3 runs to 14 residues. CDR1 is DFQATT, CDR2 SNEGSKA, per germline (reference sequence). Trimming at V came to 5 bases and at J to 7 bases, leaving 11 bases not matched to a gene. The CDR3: CSAFVAGDANEQFF. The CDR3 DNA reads TGCAGTGCTTTCGTTGCGGGAGACGCTAATGAGCAGTTCTTC.

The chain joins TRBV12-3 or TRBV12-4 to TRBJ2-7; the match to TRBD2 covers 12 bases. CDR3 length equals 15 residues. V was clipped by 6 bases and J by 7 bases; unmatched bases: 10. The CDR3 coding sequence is TGTGCCAGCAGGGCGGGGACTAGCGGGTCACAAGAGCAGTACTTC. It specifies CASRAGTSGSQEQYF.

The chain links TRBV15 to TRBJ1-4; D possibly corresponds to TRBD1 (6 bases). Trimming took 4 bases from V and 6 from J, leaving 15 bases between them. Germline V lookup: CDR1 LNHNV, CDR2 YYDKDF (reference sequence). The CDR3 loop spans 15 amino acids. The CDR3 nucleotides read TGTGCCACCAGCATGACAGGTAACACTGATGAAAAACTGTTTTTT. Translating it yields CATSMTGNTDEKLFF.

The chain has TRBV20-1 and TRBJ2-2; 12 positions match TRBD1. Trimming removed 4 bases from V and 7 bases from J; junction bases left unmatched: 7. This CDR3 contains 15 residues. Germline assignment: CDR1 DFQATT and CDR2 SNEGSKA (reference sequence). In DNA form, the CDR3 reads TGCAGTGCTATAGGGACAGGGGGCGCAGGCGGGGAGCTGTTTTTT. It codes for CSAIGTGGAGGELFF.

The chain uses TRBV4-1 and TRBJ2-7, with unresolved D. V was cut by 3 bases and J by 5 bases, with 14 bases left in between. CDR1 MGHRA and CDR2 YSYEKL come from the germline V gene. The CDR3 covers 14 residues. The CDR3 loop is CASSQAGVGDEQYF. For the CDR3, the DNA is TGCGCCAGCAGCCAGGCCGGCGTAGGTGACGAGCAGTACTTC.

This CDR3 is CASSFQDRGMGYTF. Here the CDR3 DNA reads TGTGCCAGCAGCTTCCAGGACAGGGGAATGGGCTACACCTTC. The chain is built from TRBV7-2 and TRBJ1-2; TRBD1 matches 9 bases. V lost 3 bases, J lost 8 bases, and 7 bases stayed unmatched. This CDR3 spans 14 amino acids. Germline lookup yields CDR1 SGHTA and CDR2 FQGNSA.

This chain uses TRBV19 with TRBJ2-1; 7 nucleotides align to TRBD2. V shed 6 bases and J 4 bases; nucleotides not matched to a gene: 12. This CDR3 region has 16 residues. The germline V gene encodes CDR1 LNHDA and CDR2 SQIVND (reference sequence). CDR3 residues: CASSWGGTNPYNEQFF. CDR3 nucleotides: TGTGCCAGTAGCTGGGGGGGGACTAACCCTTACAATGAGCAGTTCTTC.

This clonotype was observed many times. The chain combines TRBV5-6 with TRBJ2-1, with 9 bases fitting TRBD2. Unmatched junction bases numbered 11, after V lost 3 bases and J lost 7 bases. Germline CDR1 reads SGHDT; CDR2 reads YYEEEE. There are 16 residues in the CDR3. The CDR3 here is CASSSLAGGPRNEQFF. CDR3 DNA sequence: TGTGCCAGCAGCTCCCTGGCGGGAGGGCCGAGGAATGAGCAGTTCTTC.

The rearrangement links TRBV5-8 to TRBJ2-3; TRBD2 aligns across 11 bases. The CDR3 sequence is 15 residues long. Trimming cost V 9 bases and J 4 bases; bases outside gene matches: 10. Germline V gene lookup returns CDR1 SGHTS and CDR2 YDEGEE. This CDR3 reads CAINIAGGPADTQYF. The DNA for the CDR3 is TGTGCCATCAATATAGCGGGAGGGCCGGCAGATACGCAGTATTTT.

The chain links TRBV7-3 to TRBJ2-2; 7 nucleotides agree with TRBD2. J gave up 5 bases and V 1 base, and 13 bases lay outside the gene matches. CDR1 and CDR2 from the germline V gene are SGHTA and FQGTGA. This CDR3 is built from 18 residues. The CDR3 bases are TGTGCCAGCAGCTTAAGACGTATTGGCGGGAGAGGTACCGGGGAGCTGTTTTTT. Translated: CASSLRRIGGRGTGELFF.

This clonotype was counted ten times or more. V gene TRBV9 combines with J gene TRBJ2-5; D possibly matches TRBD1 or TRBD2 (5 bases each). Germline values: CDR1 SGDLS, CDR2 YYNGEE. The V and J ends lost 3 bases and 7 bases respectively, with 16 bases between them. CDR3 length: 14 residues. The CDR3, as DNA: TGTGCCAGCAGCGCCGAGGGACCGGCAGGGACCCAGTACTTC. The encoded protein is CASSAEGPAGTQYF.

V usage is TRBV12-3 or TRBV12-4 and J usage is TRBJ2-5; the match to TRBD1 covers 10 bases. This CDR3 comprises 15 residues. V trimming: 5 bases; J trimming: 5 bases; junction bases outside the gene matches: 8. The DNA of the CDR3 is TGTGCCAGCAGTGTTTGGGACAGGGGCTTGGAGACCCAGTACTTC. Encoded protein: CASSVWDRGLETQYF.

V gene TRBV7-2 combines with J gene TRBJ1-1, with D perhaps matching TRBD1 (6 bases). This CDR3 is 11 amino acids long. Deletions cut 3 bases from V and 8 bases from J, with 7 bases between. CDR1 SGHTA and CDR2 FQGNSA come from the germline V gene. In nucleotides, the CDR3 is TGTGCCAGCAGCTTCGGACAGGAAGCTTTCTTT. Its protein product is CASSFGQEAFF.

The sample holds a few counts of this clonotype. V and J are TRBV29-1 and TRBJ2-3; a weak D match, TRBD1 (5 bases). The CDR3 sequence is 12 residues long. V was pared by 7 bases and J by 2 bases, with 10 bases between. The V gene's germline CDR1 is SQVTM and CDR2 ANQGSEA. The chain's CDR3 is CSEGASTDTQYF. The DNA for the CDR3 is TGCAGCGAAGGGGCCTCCACAGATACGCAGTATTTT.

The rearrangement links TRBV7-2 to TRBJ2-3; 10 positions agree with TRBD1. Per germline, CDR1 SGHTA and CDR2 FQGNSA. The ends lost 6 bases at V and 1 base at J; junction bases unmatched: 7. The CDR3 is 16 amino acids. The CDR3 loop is CASRISTGGGTDTQYF. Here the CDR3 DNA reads TGTGCCAGCAGAATATCGACAGGGGGCGGCACAGATACGCAGTATTTT.

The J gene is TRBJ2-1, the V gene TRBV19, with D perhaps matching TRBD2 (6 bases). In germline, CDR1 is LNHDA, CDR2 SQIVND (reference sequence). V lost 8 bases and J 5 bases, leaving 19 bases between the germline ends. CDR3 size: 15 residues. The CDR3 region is CASRPFGRGDNEQFF. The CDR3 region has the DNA TGTGCCAGTCGTCCCTTCGGGAGAGGGGACAATGAGCAGTTCTTC.

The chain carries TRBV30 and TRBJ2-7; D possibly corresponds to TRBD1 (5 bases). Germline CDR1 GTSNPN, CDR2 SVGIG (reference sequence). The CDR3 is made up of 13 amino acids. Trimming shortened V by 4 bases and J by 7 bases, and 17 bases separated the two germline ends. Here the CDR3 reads CAWKSFRAGEQYF. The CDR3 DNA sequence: TGTGCCTGGAAATCATTCAGGGCCGGAGAGCAGTACTTC.

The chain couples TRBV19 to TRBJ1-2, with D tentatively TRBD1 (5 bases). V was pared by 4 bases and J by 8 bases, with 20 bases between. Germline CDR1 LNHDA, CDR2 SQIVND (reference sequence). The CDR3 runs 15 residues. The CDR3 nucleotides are TGTGCCAGTAGTAAGATCCCGGGGGAGTCCGGCGGCTACACCTTC. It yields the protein CASSKIPGESGGYTF.

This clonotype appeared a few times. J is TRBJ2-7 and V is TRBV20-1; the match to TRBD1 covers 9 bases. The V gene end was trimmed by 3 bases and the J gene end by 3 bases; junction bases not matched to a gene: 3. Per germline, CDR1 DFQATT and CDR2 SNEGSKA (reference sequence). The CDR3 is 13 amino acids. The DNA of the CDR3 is TGCAGTGCTAGCTCGGACAGGGGCTACGAGCAGTACTTC. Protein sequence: CSASSDRGYEQYF.

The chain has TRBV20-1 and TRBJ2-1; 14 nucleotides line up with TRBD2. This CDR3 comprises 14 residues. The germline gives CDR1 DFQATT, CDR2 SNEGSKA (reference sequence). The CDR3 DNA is TGCAGCCCCCAGGGACTAGCGGGAGTATATGAGCAGTTCTTC. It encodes CSPQGLAGVYEQFF.

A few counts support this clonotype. CDR3 sequence: CSARFGQGSTGELFF. In DNA form, the CDR3 reads TGCAGTGCTAGGTTCGGGCAGGGGAGTACCGGGGAGCTGTTTTTT. The gene calls are TRBV20-1 and TRBJ2-2, with D perhaps matching TRBD1 (6 bases). Germline CDR1 reads DFQATT; CDR2 reads SNEGSKA (reference sequence). The germline V and J ends were trimmed by 3 bases and 5 bases, with 16 bases remaining between them. The CDR3 covers 15 residues.